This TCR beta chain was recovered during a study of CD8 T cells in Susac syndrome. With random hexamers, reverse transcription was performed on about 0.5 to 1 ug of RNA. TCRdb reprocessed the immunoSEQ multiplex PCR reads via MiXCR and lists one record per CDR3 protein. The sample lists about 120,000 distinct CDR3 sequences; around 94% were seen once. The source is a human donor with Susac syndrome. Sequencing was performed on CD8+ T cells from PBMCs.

The CDR3 is CASSPDLSYEQYF. In DNA, the CDR3 is TGTGCCAGCAGTCCGGACTTGAGCTACGAGCAGTACTTC. This chain uses TRBV7-9 with TRBJ2-7, with D tentatively TRBD2 (5 bases). V was trimmed by 6 bases and J by 3 bases, leaving 12 bases between them. The CDR3 covers 13 residues. CDR1 is SEHNR and CDR2 is FQNEAQ in the germline V gene (reference sequence). Based on the CDR3 plus reference TRBV7-9 and TRBJ2-7, the full variable domain is DTGVSQNPRHKITKRGQNVTFRCDPISEHNRLYWYRQTLGQGPEFLTYFQNEAQLEKSRLLSDRFSAERPKGSFSTLEIQRTEQGDSAMYLCASSPDLSYEQYFGPGTRLTVT.